The present TCR beta chain was sequenced within a study of T and B cells in COVID-19 patients. BIOMED2 TRB-A/B primer pools were used in multiplex TRB PCR. MiXCR was run by TCRdb on the multiplex PCR reads, yielding one entry per CDR3 protein. The sample lists roughly 9,500 distinct CDR3 sequences, over 25% occurring once. This clonotype occurred many times. Each TRB amplification used 250-500 ng of genomic DNA from blood. The CDR3 loop spans 14 amino acids. The germline V gene has CDR1 LNHNV and CDR2 YYDKDF (reference sequence). V dropped 1 base and J dropped 1 base, with 7 bases sitting between them.

The chain links TRBV15 to TRBJ1-1; maybe TRBD1 (5 bases). Sequences were obtained from blood. This sequence originates from a human donor who had recovered from COVID-19. CDR3 region: CATSRAGKNTEAFF. Here the CDR3 DNA reads TGTGCCACCAGCAGAGCAGGGAAGAACACTGAAGCTTTCTTT.